Listed below are T cell receptor beta chains from one sample, sequenced in a study of blood T cells in healthy people across ages. TCRdb fed the 5' RACE reads into MiXCR, producing one record per CDR3 protein. The sample lists about 1.6 million distinct CDR3 sequences, about 35% occurring once. Sequenced input: blood. The receptor set was obtained from a woman aged 25-40 years in good health. Both conserved end residues are part of each CDR3. The D gene is left open where the match is weak. Size is stated for part of the rows, as once, few or many counts, or as a class when the clone is expanded.

J | D | V | size | CDR3 | DNA
TRBJ2-7 | NA | TRBV18 | few | CASSPQGPGEQYF | TGTGCCAGCTCACCCCAGGGCCCCGGCGAGCAGTACTTC
TRBJ1-4 | NA | TRBV6-4 | NA | CASSAQGDGLEKLFF | TGTGCCAGCAGTGCCCAAGGAGATGGACTTGAAAAACTGTTTTTT
TRBJ2-7 | NA | TRBV25-1 | NA | CASSVSGTGNYEQYF | TGTGCCAGCAGTGTCTCCGGGACTGGCAACTACGAGCAGTACTTC
TRBJ2-7 | TRBD1 | TRBV27 | NA | CASRPPRTGGVSGYYEQYF | TGTGCCAGCAGGCCCCCCAGGACAGGGGGAGTGAGTGGTTACTACGAGCAGTACTTC
TRBJ2-7 | TRBD2 | TRBV7-9 | NA | CASSASGPYEQYF | TGTGCCAGCAGCGCTAGCGGTCCCTACGAGCAGTACTTC
TRBJ2-7 | NA | TRBV11-1 | NA | CASSPQRTFYEQYF | TGTGCCAGCAGCCCGCAACGGACTTTCTACGAGCAGTACTTC
TRBJ2-7 | NA | TRBV6-2/TRBV6-3 | few | CASSWGSLSYEQYF | TGTGCCAGCAGTTGGGGTAGCCTGAGCTACGAGCAGTACTTC
TRBJ1-5 | NA | TRBV6-1 | few | CASSELVLQRPQPQHF | TGTGCCAGCAGTGAATTGGTGCTTCAGAGGCCTCAGCCCCAGCATTTT
TRBJ1-1 | TRBD1 | TRBV20-1 | NA | CSARDWAGTGGLNTEAFF | TGCAGTGCTAGAGATTGGGCCGGGACAGGGGGCCTGAACACTGAAGCTTTCTTT
TRBJ2-5 | TRBD1 | TRBV12-5 | NA | CASAKGQSSQETQYF | TGTGCTAGTGCAAAGGGACAGAGTTCTCAAGAGACCCAGTACTTC
TRBJ2-1 | TRBD2 | TRBV5-4 | NA | CASRSLSGGDSGEQFF | TGTGCCAGCAGGTCCCTGAGCGGGGGGGATTCCGGTGAGCAGTTCTTC
TRBJ2-1 | TRBD2 | TRBV20-1 | few | CSARPTSGSYEQFF | TGCAGTGCTAGACCGACTAGCGGGAGCTATGAGCAGTTCTTC
TRBJ2-1 | NA | TRBV6-2/TRBV6-3 | NA | CAGSYGVPGHEQFF | TGTGCCGGCAGTTACGGGGTTCCGGGACATGAGCAGTTCTTC
TRBJ2-5 | NA | TRBV7-9 | NA | CVSSLNGVETQYF | TGTGTCAGCAGCCTGAATGGGGTAGAGACCCAGTACTTC
TRBJ1-1 | TRBD1 | TRBV5-6 | once | CASSEDRGVNTEAFF | TGTGCCAGCAGCGAAGACAGGGGAGTGAACACTGAAGCTTTCTTT
TRBJ2-7 | NA | TRBV28 | NA | CASRRVAGGSYSYEQYF | TGTGCCAGCCGAAGAGTAGCCGGGGGTTCTTATTCCTACGAGCAGTACTTC
TRBJ2-5 | NA | TRBV7-2 | many | CASSFGRETQYF | TGTGCCAGCAGCTTCGGAAGAGAGACCCAGTACTTC
TRBJ1-2 | TRBD1 | TRBV20-1 | NA | CSASSGQGRNGYTF | TGCAGTGCTAGTTCGGGACAGGGTCGAAATGGCTACACCTTC
TRBJ1-2 | NA | TRBV19 | NA | CASKDPRGGYTF | TGTGCCAGTAAGGACCCCCGGGGCGGCTACACCTTC
TRBJ1-5 | NA | TRBV27 | NA | CASSPRLGLSNQPQHF | TGTGCCAGCAGTCCCCGGTTGGGCCTTAGCAATCAGCCCCAGCATTTT
TRBJ2-5 | NA | TRBV19 | NA | CASSMTLRGGGETQYF | TGTGCCAGTAGTATGACCCTAAGGGGAGGCGGAGAGACCCAGTACTTC
TRBJ2-5 | NA | TRBV7-6 | few | CASSYIEPGQETQYF | TGTGCCAGCAGCTACATTGAGCCGGGGCAAGAGACCCAGTACTTC
TRBJ2-1 | TRBD2 | TRBV7-2 | NA | CASSLMRTSGEQFF | TGTGCCAGCAGCTTAATGCGGACTAGCGGAGAGCAGTTCTTC
TRBJ2-7 | NA | TRBV11-2 | few | CASSLAHRVFEQYF | TGTGCCAGCAGCTTAGCGCACAGGGTTTTCGAGCAGTACTTC
TRBJ1-2 | NA | TRBV7-8 | few | CASSFYPDSGYGYTF | TGTGCCAGCAGCTTTTATCCGGACTCAGGTTATGGCTACACCTTC
TRBJ2-7 | TRBD2 | TRBV10-2 | NA | CASSRLAGRGYNEQYF | TGCGCCAGCAGCCGACTAGCGGGACGGGGATACAATGAGCAGTACTTC
TRBJ2-1 | NA | TRBV7-9 | NA | CASSLVQGNEHFF | TGTGCCAGCAGCTTAGTCCAGGGCAATGAGCACTTCTTC
TRBJ2-2 | NA | TRBV28 | NA | CASSPGTYGELFF | TGTGCCAGCAGTCCAGGGACATATGGGGAGCTGTTTTTT
TRBJ1-1 | TRBD1 | TRBV6-6 | NA | CASFRGQGAFVNTEAFF | TGTGCCTCATTCCGGGGACAGGGGGCTTTTGTGAACACTGAAGCTTTCTTT
TRBJ2-7 | NA | TRBV5-1 | once | CASSLGPGVGEQYF | TGCGCCAGCAGCTTGGGCCCAGGGGTCGGTGAGCAGTACTTC
TRBJ1-2 | NA | TRBV30 | few | CAWSRDMNGYTF | TGTGCCTGGAGTCGGGACATGAATGGCTACACCTTC
TRBJ1-1 | NA | TRBV11-2 | NA | CASSFLSGEKGNTEAFF | TGTGCCAGCAGCTTCCTTTCAGGGGAAAAAGGTAACACTGAAGCTTTCTTT
TRBJ2-5 | NA | TRBV14 | NA | CASRDSSGVEQYF | TGTGCCAGCAGGGACTCGTCCGGGGTTGAGCAGTACTTC
TRBJ2-3 | TRBD1 | TRBV5-1 | NA | CASSTGQGIDTQYF | TGCGCCAGTAGCACGGGACAGGGTATAGATACGCAGTATTTT
TRBJ1-4 | NA | TRBV28 | NA | CASSLGESSNEKLFF | TGTGCCAGCAGTTTAGGGGAGTCTTCTAATGAAAAACTGTTTTTT
TRBJ1-2 | NA | TRBV5-6 | few | CASSLGQLPTYGYTF | TGTGCCAGCAGCTTGGGACAGTTGCCAACCTATGGCTACACCTTC
TRBJ2-7 | NA | TRBV5-4 | NA | CASSLVPGPYYEQYF | TGTGCCAGCAGCTTGGTTCCGGGGCCCTACTACGAGCAGTACTTC
TRBJ2-5 | TRBD2 | TRBV5-5 | few | CASSLAASGGAYRETQYF | TGTGCCAGCAGCTTGGCCGCTAGCGGGGGGGCCTATAGAGAGACCCAGTACTTC
TRBJ2-1 | TRBD2 | TRBV15 | NA | CATSRAGSYNEQFF | TGTGCCACCAGCCGAGCGGGATCCTACAATGAGCAGTTCTTC
TRBJ1-1 | NA | TRBV5-1 | NA | CASSHTVDTEAFF | TGCGCCAGCAGCCACACGGTCGACACTGAAGCTTTCTTT
TRBJ1-2 | NA | TRBV7-9 | many | CASSLLRGYTF | TGTGCCAGCAGCTTGTTACGGGGCTACACCTTC
TRBJ2-5 | NA | TRBV5-1 | NA | CASSLGRMDSETQYF | TGCGCCAGCAGCTTAGGCCGAATGGACTCGGAGACCCAGTACTTC
TRBJ1-2 | NA | TRBV30 | many | CAWSVRGAQHGYTF | TGTGCCTGGAGTGTACGCGGGGCGCAGCATGGCTACACCTTC
TRBJ1-1 | TRBD1 | TRBV4-1 | once | CASSQRTGSNTEAFF | TGCGCCAGCAGCCAGAGGACAGGTTCGAACACTGAAGCTTTCTTT
TRBJ2-3 | TRBD1 | TRBV5-4 | NA | CASSQGVDTDTQYF | TGTGCCAGTAGCCAGGGGGTAGACACAGATACGCAGTATTTT
TRBJ2-2 | NA | TRBV5-6 | NA | CASSLTPLTFRGYRANTGELFF | TGTGCCAGCAGCTTGACCCCCTTAACCTTCCGGGGGTACCGGGCGAACACCGGGGAGCTGTTTTTT
TRBJ2-7 | TRBD1 | TRBV6-1 | few | CASTEGTVLPGYEQYF | TGTGCCAGCACAGAGGGGACAGTACTCCCGGGCTACGAGCAGTACTTC
TRBJ1-2 | NA | TRBV20-1 | few | CSARDHRGDYGYTF | TGCAGTGCTAGAGATCACCGGGGAGACTATGGCTACACCTTC
TRBJ2-3 | TRBD2 | TRBV12-3/TRBV12-4 | few | CASSPLGGFGTDTQYF | TGTGCCAGCAGTCCTCTGGGGGGGTTCGGCACAGATACGCAGTATTTT
TRBJ2-1 | TRBD2 | TRBV7-3 | once | CASSWTSGGVREQFF | TGTGCCAGCAGCTGGACTAGCGGGGGGGTGAGAGAGCAGTTCTTC
TRBJ2-7 | TRBD2 | TRBV20-1 | NA | CSAGWEGGYEQYF | TGCAGTGCCGGCTGGGAGGGCGGTTACGAGCAGTACTTC
TRBJ2-7 | NA | TRBV28 | NA | CASSLRSGSSYEQYF | TGTGCCAGCAGTTTAAGAAGCGGTTCGTCCTACGAGCAGTACTTC
TRBJ2-7 | TRBD2 | TRBV13 | NA | CASSLGRTSGVPEQYF | TGTGCCAGCAGCTTAGGCCGGACTAGCGGGGTTCCCGAGCAGTACTTC
TRBJ2-7 | NA | TRBV6-2/TRBV6-3 | few | CAISLRGDSPYEQYF | TGTGCCATCTCTCTAAGGGGGGACAGCCCCTACGAGCAGTACTTC
TRBJ2-7 | NA | TRBV9 | few | CASSAFQGTEQYF | TGTGCCAGCAGCGCCTTTCAGGGCACCGAGCAGTACTTC
TRBJ2-3 | TRBD2 | TRBV12-3/TRBV12-4 | few | CASTLGREVPGDTQYF | TGTGCCAGCACTCTTGGGCGGGAGGTACCCGGCGATACGCAGTATTTT
TRBJ2-5 | TRBD2 | TRBV20-1 | NA | CSARDITSGRASRETQYF | TGCAGTGCTAGAGATATTACTAGCGGGAGGGCCAGTAGAGAGACCCAGTACTTC
TRBJ1-2 | NA | TRBV5-1 | NA | CASSPVASRNNYGYTF | TGCGCCAGCAGCCCGGTGGCCAGCAGAAATAACTATGGCTACACCTTC
TRBJ1-2 | TRBD1 | TRBV5-1 | few | CASSYGDRGFYGYTF | TGCGCCAGCAGCTACGGGGACAGGGGGTTCTATGGCTACACCTTC
TRBJ2-1 | NA | TRBV27 | NA | CAGSLGQRQFF | TGTGCCGGCAGTTTAGGACAGAGGCAGTTCTTC